A single TCR beta chain is shown here with its context. Other DNA variants within this sample encode the same CDR3. This entry is derived from a study of blood T cell repertoires in COVID-19. Sequenced by immunoSEQ multiplex PCR; TCRdb stores in-frame clones only, minus some. The sample lists roughly 400,000 clones; 87% were seen once. Germline trimming cut 4 bases from V and 6 bases from J; bases unmatched to any gene: 3. From germline, CDR1 is SEHNR and CDR2 FQNEAQ (reference sequence). This CDR3 is 13 amino acids long. The TCR sequence derives from an older woman with COVID-19, enrolled during active disease. The chain joins TRBV7-9 to TRBJ1-2; 9 bases map to TRBD1. The source material was peripheral blood. In DNA, the CDR3 is TGTGCCAGCAGCTCACAGGGGGCGGATGGCTACACCTTC. It yields the protein CASSSQGADGYTF.